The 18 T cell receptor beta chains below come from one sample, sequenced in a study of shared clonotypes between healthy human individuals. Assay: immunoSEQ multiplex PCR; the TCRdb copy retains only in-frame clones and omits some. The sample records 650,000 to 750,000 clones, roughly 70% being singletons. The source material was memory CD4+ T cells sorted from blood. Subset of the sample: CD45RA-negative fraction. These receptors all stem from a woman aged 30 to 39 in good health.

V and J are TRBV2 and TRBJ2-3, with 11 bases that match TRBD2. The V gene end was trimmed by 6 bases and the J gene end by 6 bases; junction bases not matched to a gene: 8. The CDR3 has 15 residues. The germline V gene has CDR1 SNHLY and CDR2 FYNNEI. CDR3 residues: CASRGIAGGRDTQYF. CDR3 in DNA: TGTGCCAGCAGGGGTATAGCGGGAGGGAGGGATACGCAGTATTTT.

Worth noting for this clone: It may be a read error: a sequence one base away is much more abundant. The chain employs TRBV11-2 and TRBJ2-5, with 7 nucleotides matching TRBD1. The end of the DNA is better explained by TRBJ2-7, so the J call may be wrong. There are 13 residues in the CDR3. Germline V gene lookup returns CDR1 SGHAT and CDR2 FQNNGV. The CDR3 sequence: CASSLSTGREQYF. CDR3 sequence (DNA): TGTGCCAGCAGCTTATCGACAGGGCGCGAGCAGTACTTC.

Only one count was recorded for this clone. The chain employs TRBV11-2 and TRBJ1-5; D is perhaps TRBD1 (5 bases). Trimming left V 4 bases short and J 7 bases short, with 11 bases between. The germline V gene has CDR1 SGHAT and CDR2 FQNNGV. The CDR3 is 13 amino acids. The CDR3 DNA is TGTGCCAGCAGCTCGGGGGTACAGCAGCCCCAGCATTTT. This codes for CASSSGVQQPQHF.

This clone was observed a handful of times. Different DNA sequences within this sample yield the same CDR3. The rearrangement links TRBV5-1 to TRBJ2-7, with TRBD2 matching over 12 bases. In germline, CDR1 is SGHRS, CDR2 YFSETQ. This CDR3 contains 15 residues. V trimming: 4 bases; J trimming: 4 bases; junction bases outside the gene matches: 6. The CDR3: CASSPPTSGSYEQYF. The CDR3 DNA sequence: TGCGCCAGCAGCCCACCGACTAGCGGGAGTTACGAGCAGTACTTC.

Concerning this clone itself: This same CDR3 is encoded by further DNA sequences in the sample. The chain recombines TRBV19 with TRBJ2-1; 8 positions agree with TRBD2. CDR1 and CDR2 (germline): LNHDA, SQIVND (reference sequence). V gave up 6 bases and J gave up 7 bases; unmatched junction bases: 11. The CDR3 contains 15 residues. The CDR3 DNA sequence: TGTGCCAGTAGCGCTAGCGGGCGGGCGGGTAATGAGCAGTTCTTC. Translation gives CASSASGRAGNEQFF. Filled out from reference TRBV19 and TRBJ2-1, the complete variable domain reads DGGITQSPKYLFRKEGQNVTLSCEQNLNHDAMYWYRQDPGQGLRLIYYSQIVNDFQKGDIAEGYSVSREKKESFPLTVTSAQKNPTAFYLCASSASGRAGNEQFFGPGTRLTVL.

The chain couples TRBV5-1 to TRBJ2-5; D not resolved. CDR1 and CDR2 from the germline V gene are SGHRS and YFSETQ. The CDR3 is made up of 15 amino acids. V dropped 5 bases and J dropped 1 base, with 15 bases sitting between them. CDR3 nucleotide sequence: TGCGCCAGCAGATCCTCGTCGGCAGGCCAAGAGACCCAGTACTTC. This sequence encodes CASRSSSAGQETQYF.

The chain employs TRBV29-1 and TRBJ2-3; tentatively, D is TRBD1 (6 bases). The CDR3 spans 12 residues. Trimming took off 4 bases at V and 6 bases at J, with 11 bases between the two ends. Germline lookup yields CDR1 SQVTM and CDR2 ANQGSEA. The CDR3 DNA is TGCAGCGTTGGACAGGCCGTGGATACGCAGTATTTT. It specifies CSVGQAVDTQYF.

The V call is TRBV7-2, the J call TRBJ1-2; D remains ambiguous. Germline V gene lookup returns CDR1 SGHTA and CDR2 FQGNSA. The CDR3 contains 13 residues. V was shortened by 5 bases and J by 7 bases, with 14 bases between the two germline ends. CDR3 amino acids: CASSQSWGTGYTF. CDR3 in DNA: TGTGCCAGCAGCCAATCCTGGGGTACTGGCTACACCTTC.

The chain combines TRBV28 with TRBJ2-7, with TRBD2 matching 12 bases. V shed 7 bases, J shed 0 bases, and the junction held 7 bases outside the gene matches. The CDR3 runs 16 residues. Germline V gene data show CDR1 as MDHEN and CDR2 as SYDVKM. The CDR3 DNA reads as TGTGCCAGCAAGCTAGCGGGAGGGCTAGGCTCCTACGAGCAGTACTTC. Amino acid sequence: CASKLAGGLGSYEQYF.

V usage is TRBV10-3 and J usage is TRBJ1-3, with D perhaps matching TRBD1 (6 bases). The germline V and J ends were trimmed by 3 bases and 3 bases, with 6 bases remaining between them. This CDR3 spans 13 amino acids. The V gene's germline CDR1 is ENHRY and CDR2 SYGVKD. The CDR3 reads CAISDRGGNTIYF. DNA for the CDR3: TGTGCCATCAGTGACAGGGGTGGAAACACCATATATTTT.

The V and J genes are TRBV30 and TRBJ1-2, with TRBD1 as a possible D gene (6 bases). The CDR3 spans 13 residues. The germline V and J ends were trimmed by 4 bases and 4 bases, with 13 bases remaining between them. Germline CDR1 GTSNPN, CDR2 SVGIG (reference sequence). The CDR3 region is CAWTGGPIYGYTF. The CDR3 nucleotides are TGTGCCTGGACTGGGGGGCCCATCTATGGCTACACCTTC. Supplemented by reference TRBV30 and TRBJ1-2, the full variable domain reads SQTIHQWPATLVQPVGSPLSLECTVEGTSNPNLYWYRQAAGRGLQLLFYSVGIGQISSEVPQNLSASRPQDRQFILSSKKLLLSDSGFYLCAWTGGPIYGYTFGSGTRLTVV.

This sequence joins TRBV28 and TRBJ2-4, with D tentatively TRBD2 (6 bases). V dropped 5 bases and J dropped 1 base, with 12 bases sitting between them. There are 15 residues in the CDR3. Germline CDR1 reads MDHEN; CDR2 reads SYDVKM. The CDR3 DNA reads TGTGCCAGCAGTGGGACTTCGGGGGCCAAAAACATTCAGTACTTC. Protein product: CASSGTSGAKNIQYF.

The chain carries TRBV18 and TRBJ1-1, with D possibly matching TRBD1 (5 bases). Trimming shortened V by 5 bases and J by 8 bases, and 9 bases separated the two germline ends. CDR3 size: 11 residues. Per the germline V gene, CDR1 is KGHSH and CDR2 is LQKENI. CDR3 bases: TGTGCCAGCTCATCTTCAGGGGAAGCTTTCTTT. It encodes CASSSSGEAFF.

CDR3 nucleotides: TGTGCCAGCTCGTCGACTCAAAATAGCAATCAGCCCCAGCATTTT. Protein: CASSSTQNSNQPQHF. The V gene is TRBV18, the J gene TRBJ1-5, with no clear D. Germline V gene lookup returns CDR1 KGHSH and CDR2 LQKENI. The CDR3 runs 15 residues. V dropped 6 bases and J dropped 0 bases, with 12 bases sitting between them.

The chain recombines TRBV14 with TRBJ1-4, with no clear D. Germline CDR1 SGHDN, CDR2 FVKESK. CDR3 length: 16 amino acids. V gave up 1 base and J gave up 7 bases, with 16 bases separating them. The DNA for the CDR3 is TGTGCCAGCAGCCAAGGCACTAGGAGCCATAGTGAAAAACTGTTTTTT. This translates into CASSQGTRSHSEKLFF. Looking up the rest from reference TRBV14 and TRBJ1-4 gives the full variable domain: EAGVTQFPSHSVIEKGQTVTLRCDPISGHDNLYWYRRVMGKEIKFLLHFVKESKQDESGMPNNRFLAERTGGTYSTLKVQPAELEDSGVYFCASSQGTRSHSEKLFFGSGTQLSVL.

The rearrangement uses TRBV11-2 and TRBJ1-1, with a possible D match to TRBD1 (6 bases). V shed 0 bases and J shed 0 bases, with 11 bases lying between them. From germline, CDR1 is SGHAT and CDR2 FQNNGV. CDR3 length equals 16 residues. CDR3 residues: CASSLDPGQMNTEAFF. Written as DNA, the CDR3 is TGTGCCAGCAGCTTAGATCCTGGACAGATGAACACTGAAGCTTTCTTT.

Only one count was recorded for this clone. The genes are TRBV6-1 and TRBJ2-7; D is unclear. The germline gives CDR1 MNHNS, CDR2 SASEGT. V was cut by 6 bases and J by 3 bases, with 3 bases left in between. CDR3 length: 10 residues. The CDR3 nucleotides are TGTGCCAGCAGCCTCTACGAGCAGTACTTC. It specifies CASSLYEQYF.

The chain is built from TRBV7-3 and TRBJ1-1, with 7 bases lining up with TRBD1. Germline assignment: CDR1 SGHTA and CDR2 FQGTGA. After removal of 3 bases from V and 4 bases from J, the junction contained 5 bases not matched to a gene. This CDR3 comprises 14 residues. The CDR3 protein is CASSFGAGGTEAFF. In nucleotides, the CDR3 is TGTGCCAGCAGCTTCGGGGCAGGGGGCACTGAAGCTTTCTTT.